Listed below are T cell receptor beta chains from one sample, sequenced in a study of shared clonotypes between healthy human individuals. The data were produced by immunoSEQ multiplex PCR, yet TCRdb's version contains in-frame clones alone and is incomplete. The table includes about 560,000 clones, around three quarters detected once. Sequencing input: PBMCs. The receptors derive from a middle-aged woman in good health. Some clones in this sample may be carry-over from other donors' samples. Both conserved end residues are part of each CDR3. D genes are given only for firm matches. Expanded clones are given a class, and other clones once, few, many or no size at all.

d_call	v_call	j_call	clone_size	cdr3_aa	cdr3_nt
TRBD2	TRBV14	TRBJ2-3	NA	CASSQKLAGVLKDTQYF	TGTGCCAGCAGCCAAAAACTAGCGGGAGTTCTCAAGGATACGCAGTATTTT
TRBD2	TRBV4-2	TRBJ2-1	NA	CASSQGPSGVSYNEQFF	TGTGCCAGCAGCCAAGGTCCTAGCGGGGTCTCCTACAATGAGCAGTTCTTC
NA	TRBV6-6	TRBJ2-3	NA	CASSKTLSTDTQYF	TGTGCCAGCAGTAAGACCCTCAGCACAGATACGCAGTATTTT
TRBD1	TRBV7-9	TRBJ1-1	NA	CASSLGGRDSEAFF	TGTGCCAGCAGCTTAGGGGGCCGGGACAGTGAAGCTTTCTTT
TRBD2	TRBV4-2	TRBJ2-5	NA	CASSLSRSGGETQYF	TGTGCCAGCAGCCTTTCTAGAAGCGGGGGAGAGACCCAGTACTTC
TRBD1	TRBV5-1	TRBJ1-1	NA	CASSPQGAHTEAFF	TGCGCCAGCAGTCCACAGGGGGCACACACTGAAGCTTTCTTT
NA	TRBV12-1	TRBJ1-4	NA	CASSLSGDRGEKLFF	TGTGCCAGCAGCTTATCCGGGGACAGGGGCGAAAAACTGTTTTTT
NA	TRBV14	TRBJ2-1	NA	CASSQGMSYNEQFF	TGTGCCAGCAGCCAGGGGATGTCCTACAATGAGCAGTTCTTC
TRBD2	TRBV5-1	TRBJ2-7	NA	CASSPGTSYGTYEQYF	TGCGCCAGCAGCCCTGGGACTAGCTATGGAACCTACGAGCAGTACTTC
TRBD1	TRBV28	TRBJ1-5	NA	CASSPGQRLGGHF	TGTGCCAGCAGCCCGGGACAGCGCCTAGGGGGGCATTTT
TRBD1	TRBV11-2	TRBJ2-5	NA	CASSLGDRGETQYF	TGTGCCAGCAGCTTAGGCGACAGGGGGGAGACCCAGTACTTC
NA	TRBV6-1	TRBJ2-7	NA	CASSDFGQNYEQYF	TGTGCCAGCAGTGACTTCGGACAGAACTACGAGCAGTACTTC
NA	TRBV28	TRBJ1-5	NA	CASRGSNQPQHF	TGTGCCAGCAGAGGAAGCAATCAGCCCCAGCATTTT
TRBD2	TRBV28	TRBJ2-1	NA	CASSLSGTSSNEQFF	TGTGCCAGCAGTCTCTCCGGGACTAGCAGCAATGAGCAGTTCTTC
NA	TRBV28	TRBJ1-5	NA	CASSSRAGGGNQPQHF	TGTGCCAGCAGTTCGCGGGCCGGCGGGGGCAATCAGCCCCAGCATTTT
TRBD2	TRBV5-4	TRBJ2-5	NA	CASSPNEAGAETQYF	TGTGCCAGCAGTCCTAACGAGGCGGGAGCGGAGACCCAGTACTTC
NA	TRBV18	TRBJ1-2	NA	CASSPTNYGYTF	TGTGCCAGCTCGCCCACTAACTATGGCTACACCTTC
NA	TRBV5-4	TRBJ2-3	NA	CASSPTFYTDTQYF	TGTGCCAGCAGCCCGACATTTTACACAGATACGCAGTATTTT
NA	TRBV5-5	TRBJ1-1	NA	CASSARQPNTEAFF	TGTGCCAGCAGCGCCCGTCAACCGAACACTGAAGCTTTCTTT
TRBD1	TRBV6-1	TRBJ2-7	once	CASRPGTAYEQYF	TGTGCCAGCAGACCCGGGACAGCCTACGAGCAGTACTTC
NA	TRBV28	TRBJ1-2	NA	CASSSAGTLEGYTF	TGTGCCAGCAGTTCCGCCGGGACCTTGGAGGGCTACACCTTC
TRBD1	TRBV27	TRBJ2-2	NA	CASSFGQGKITGELFF	TGTGCCAGCAGTTTTGGACAGGGAAAAATCACCGGGGAGCTGTTTTTT
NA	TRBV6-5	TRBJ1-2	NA	CASSRSGDYGYTF	TGTGCCAGCAGTCGTTCAGGCGACTATGGCTACACCTTC
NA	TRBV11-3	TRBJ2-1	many	CASSPFEGPYNEQFF	TGTGCCAGCAGCCCCTTCGAAGGCCCCTACAATGAGCAGTTCTTC
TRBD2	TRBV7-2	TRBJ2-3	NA	CASSFMHVRGAGNTDTQYF	TGTGCCAGCAGCTTTATGCATGTTAGGGGAGCGGGGAACACAGATACGCAGTATTTT
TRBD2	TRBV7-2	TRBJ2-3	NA	CASSLWRLAGVADTQYF	TGTGCCAGCAGCTTATGGAGACTAGCGGGAGTCGCAGATACGCAGTATTTT
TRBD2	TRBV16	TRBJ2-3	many	CASSHRQVTSVGDTQYF	TGTGCCAGCAGCCATCGTCAAGTGACTAGCGTAGGAGATACGCAGTATTTT
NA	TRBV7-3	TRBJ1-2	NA	CASSLAAWQTFTF	TGTGCCAGCAGCTTAGCGGCTTGGCAGACCTTCACCTTC
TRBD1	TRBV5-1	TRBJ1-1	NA	CASSRDSGLTEAFF	TGCGCCAGCAGCCGGGACAGTGGGTTGACTGAAGCTTTCTTT
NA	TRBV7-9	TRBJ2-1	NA	CASSLEGRFLVGDEQFF	TGTGCCAGCAGCTTAGAGGGGAGATTTTTAGTTGGCGATGAGCAGTTCTTC
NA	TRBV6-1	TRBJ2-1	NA	CASSDSVISYNEQFF	TGTGCCAGCAGTGACTCAGTCATATCCTACAATGAGCAGTTCTTC
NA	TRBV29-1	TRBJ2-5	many	CSVVEQETQYF	TGCAGCGTTGTTGAGCAAGAGACCCAGTACTTC
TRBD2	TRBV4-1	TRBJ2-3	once	CASSRTSGAQTDTQYF	TGCGCCAGCAGCCGGACTAGCGGGGCACAAACAGATACGCAGTATTTT